This T cell receptor (beta chain) was captured in a study of cytomegalovirus exposure and HLA in healthy donors. The CDR3 has 16 residues. Trimming left V 3 bases short and J 2 bases short, with 14 bases between. Germline lookup yields CDR1 MGHRA and CDR2 YSYEKL. PCR employed 60 Vbeta and 13 Jbeta primers. TCRdb's copy holds only in-frame clones and misses some; the assay was immunoSEQ multiplex PCR. The table shows 180,000 or so clones, with roughly 79% occurring only once. The sample taken for sequencing was PBMCs. The sequence came from a woman in her thirties in good health and CMV-seropositive. The J gene is TRBJ1-3, the V gene TRBV4-1; tentatively, D is TRBD1 (6 bases). CDR3 protein: CASSQIQGDPGNTIYF. DNA of the CDR3: TGCGCCAGCAGCCAGATACAGGGTGACCCTGGAAACACCATATATTTT.